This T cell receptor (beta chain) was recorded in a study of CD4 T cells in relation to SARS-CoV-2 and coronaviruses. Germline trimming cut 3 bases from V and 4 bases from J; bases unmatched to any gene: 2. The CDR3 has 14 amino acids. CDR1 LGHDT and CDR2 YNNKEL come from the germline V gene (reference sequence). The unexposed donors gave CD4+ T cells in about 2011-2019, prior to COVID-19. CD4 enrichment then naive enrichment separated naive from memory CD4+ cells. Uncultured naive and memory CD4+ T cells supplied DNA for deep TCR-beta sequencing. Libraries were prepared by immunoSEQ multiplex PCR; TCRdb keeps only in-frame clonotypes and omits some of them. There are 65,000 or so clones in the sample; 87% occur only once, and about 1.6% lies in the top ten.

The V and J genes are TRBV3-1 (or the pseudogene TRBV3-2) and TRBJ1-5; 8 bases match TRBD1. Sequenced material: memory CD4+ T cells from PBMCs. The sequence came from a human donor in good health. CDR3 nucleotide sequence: TGTGCCAGCAGCCAGCGGACAGGGAATCAGCCCCAGCATTTT. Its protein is CASSQRTGNQPQHF.